The clone carrying this TCR beta chain was seen only a few times. Its specificity is unknown. The CDR3 covers 15 residues. Germline assignment: CDR1 SGHRS and CDR2 YFSETQ. With 2 bases clipped from V and 0 bases from J, the junction kept 2 bases outside the gene matches. The data were taken from a study of identical twins. Points from the study as a whole: Conclusions were drawn cross-sectionally by statistical analysis, without following the same donors.

Unique molecular identifiers were present on the cDNA, and a universal primer site came from template switching. From the 5' RACE reads, TCRdb called clonotypes with MiXCR, one entry per CDR3 protein. The sample holds more than 1.5 million distinct CDR3 sequences; about 30% are singletons and the top ten take around 0.25%. The chain carries TRBV5-1 and TRBJ2-3, with 8 bases that match TRBD1. The TCR sequence derives from a newborn girl in good health. The sample consisted of cord blood. The CDR3 DNA follows: TGCGCCAGCAGCTTTTGGACAGGGAGCACAGATACGCAGTATTTT. Protein product: CASSFWTGSTDTQYF.